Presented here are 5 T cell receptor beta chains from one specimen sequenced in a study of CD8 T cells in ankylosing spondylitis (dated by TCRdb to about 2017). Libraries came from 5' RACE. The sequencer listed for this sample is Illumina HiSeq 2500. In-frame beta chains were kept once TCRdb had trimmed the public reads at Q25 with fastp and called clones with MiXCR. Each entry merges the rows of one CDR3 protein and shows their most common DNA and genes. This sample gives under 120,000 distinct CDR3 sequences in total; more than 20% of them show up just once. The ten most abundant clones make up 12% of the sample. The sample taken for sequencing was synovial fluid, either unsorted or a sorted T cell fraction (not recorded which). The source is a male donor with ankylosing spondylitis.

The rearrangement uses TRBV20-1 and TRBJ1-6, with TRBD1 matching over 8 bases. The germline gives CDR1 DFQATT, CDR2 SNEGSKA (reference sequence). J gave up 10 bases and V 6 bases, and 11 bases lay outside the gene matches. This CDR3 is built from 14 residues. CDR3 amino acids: CSALRAGGHSPLHF. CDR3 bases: TGCAGTGCCCTAAGGGCAGGGGGCCACTCACCCCTCCACTTT.

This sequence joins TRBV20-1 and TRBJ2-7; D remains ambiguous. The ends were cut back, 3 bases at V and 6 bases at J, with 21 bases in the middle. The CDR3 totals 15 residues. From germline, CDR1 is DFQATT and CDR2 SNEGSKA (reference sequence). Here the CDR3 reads CSASFSGGESSEQYF. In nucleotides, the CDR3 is TGCAGTGCTAGTTTCTCCGGTGGGGAATCGAGCGAGCAGTACTTC.

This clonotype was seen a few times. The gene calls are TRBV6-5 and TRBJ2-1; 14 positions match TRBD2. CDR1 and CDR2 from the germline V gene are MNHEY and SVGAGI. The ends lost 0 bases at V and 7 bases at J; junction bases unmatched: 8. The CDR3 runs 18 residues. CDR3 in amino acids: CASSYSGLAGATRNEQFF. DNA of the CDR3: TGTGCCAGCAGTTACTCGGGACTAGCGGGAGCCACACGAAATGAGCAGTTCTTC.

CDR3 loop: CSVEDRAGGDQTNEKLFF. In DNA, the CDR3 is TGCAGCGTTGAAGATCGGGCAGGGGGCGATCAGACTAATGAAAAACTGTTTTTT. This chain joins TRBV29-1 and TRBJ1-4; the match to TRBD1 covers 8 bases. Germline V lookup: CDR1 SQVTM, CDR2 ANQGSEA. The CDR3 is 18 amino acids. With V trimmed by 0 bases and J by 2 bases, 11 bases remained unmatched.

The CDR3 coding sequence is TGTGCCAGCAGCTTAGAAGGCGGGAGGGAGACCCAGTACTTC. Protein: CASSLEGGRETQYF. This rearrangement joins TRBV7-9 to TRBJ2-5, with 8 positions matching TRBD2. The CDR3 covers 14 residues. Germline loops: CDR1 SEHNR, CDR2 FQNEAQ (reference sequence). V dropped 1 base and J dropped 5; count of bases not matched to a gene: 3. The full variable domain, with the rest looked up from reference TRBV7-9 and TRBJ2-5, is DTGVSQNPRHKITKRGQNVTFRCDPISEHNRLYWYRQTLGQGPEFLTYFQNEAQLEKSRLLSDRFSAERPKGSFSTLEIQRTEQGDSAMYLCASSLEGGRETQYFGPGTRLLVL.